These 6 T cell receptor beta chains originate from one sample sequenced in a study of cytomegalovirus exposure and HLA in healthy donors. Primers included in the PCR were 60 Vbeta and 13 Jbeta primers. Profiled with immunoSEQ multiplex PCR; TCRdb holds only in-frame clones, not every one. The sample lists 120,000 to 150,000 clones; roughly 80% were seen once. Sequencing was carried out using PBMCs. The source is a man aged 40-55 years in good health and CMV-seropositive.

J is TRBJ1-3 and V is TRBV6-5, with 9 bases matching TRBD1. The germline V gene encodes CDR1 MNHEY and CDR2 SVGAGI. V dropped 3 bases and J dropped 1; count of bases not matched to a gene: 4. The CDR3 covers 16 residues. The CDR3 DNA is TGTGCCAGCAGTTATGAGGGACAGGGATCTGGAAACACCATATATTTT. It yields the protein CASSYEGQGSGNTIYF.

The rearrangement links TRBV10-2 to TRBJ1-5; TRBD1 agrees at 8 bases. Per the germline V gene, CDR1 is WSHSY and CDR2 is SAAADI. V lost 5 bases and J lost 2; bases outside the gene matches: 5. This CDR3 region has 15 residues. DNA for the CDR3: TGCGCCAGCAGTACACAGGGGGATGGCAATCAGCCCCAGCATTTT. It codes for CASSTQGDGNQPQHF.

This chain joins TRBV5-1 and TRBJ2-1; 10 bases map to TRBD1. This CDR3 region has 14 residues. Germline values: CDR1 SGHRS, CDR2 YFSETQ. V trimming: 3 bases; J trimming: 9 bases; junction bases outside the gene matches: 6. CDR3 sequence: CASSSGQGFGEQFF. The CDR3 coding sequence is TGCGCCAGCAGCTCGGGACAGGGGTTTGGTGAGCAGTTCTTC.

This clone was picked up one time. V gene TRBV5-4 combines with J gene TRBJ2-7, with a tentative D call TRBD2 (6 bases). This CDR3 contains 18 residues. Germline-derived CDR1 and CDR2 are SGHNT and YYREEE (reference sequence). Trimming shortened V by 0 bases and J by 0 bases, and 19 bases separated the two germline ends. Written as DNA, the CDR3 is TGTGCCAGCAGCTTGGGACCTTATCTAGCGAGCAGCTCCTACGAGCAGTACTTC. It yields the protein CASSLGPYLASSSYEQYF.

This chain connects TRBV15 to TRBJ2-1; tentative D call: TRBD2 (5 bases). V was cut by 5 bases and J by 6 bases, with 17 bases left in between. This CDR3 spans 15 amino acids. Germline V gives CDR1 LNHNV, CDR2 YYDKDF (reference sequence). CDR3 sequence reads: CATSASRVFTNEQFF. CDR3 in DNA: TGTGCCACCAGCGCATCGCGGGTCTTTACCAATGAGCAGTTCTTC.

The gene calls are TRBV7-9 and TRBJ1-4, with D tentatively TRBD1 (6 bases). This CDR3 spans 15 amino acids. CDR1 and CDR2 (germline): SEHNR, FQNEAQ (reference sequence). V was shortened by 1 base and J by 5 bases, with 11 bases between the two germline ends. The CDR3 coding sequence is TGTGCCAGCAGCTTAGTTCGACAGGAGAATGAAAAACTGTTTTTT. It codes for CASSLVRQENEKLFF. The whole variable domain, remainder taken from reference TRBV7-9 and TRBJ1-4, is DTGVSQNPRHKITKRGQNVTFRCDPISEHNRLYWYRQTLGQGPEFLTYFQNEAQLEKSRLLSDRFSAERPKGSFSTLEIQRTEQGDSAMYLCASSLVRQENEKLFFGSGTQLSVL.